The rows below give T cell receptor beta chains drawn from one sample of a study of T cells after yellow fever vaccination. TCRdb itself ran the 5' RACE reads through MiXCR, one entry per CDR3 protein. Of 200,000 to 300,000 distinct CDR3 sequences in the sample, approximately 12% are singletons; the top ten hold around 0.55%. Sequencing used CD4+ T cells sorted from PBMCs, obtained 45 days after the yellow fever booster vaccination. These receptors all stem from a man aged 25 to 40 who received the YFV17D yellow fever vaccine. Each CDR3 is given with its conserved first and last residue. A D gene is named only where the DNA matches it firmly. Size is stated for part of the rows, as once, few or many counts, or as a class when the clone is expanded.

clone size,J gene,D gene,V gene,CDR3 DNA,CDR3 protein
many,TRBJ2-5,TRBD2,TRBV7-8,TGTGCCAGCAGCTTAGGGACTAGCGGGAGGGAGACCCAGTACTTC,CASSLGTSGRETQYF
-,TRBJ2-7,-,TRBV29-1,TGCAGCGTTGGTGCCAACCCCTACGAGCAGTACTTC,CSVGANPYEQYF
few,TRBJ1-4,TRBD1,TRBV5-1,TGCGCCAGTCGACAGGGGGATAATGAAAAACTGTTTTTT,CASRQGDNEKLFF
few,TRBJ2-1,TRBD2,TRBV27,TGTGCCAGCAGACCAGGACTAGCCTCCTACAATGAGCAGTTCTTC,CASRPGLASYNEQFF
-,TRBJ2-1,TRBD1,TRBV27,TGTGCCAGCAGTTCTAGACAGGGGGTCAATGAGCAGTTCTTC,CASSSRQGVNEQFF
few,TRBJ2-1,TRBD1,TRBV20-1,TGCAGTGCCACCGGACAGGGGGCCTCCTACAATGAGCAGTTCTTC,CSATGQGASYNEQFF
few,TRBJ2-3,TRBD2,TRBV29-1,TGCAGCGTTGAGGCTAGCGGGAGCACAGATACGCAGTATTTT,CSVEASGSTDTQYF
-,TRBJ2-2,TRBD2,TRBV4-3,TGCGCCAGCAGCCAGGACGTCGGGAGGAAGGTCGGGGAGCTGTTTTTT,CASSQDVGRKVGELFF
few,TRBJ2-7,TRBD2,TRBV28,TGTGCCAGCAGTTTAGCGGGAGCGAGCCTCGAGCAGTACTTC,CASSLAGASLEQYF
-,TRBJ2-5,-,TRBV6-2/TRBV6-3,TGTGCCAGCAGTTCAGGGGGGCTGGAGACCCAGTACTTC,CASSSGGLETQYF
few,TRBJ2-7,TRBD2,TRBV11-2,TGTGCCAGCAGCTTAGATACGTGGGAGGGAGGAGAGCAGTACTTC,CASSLDTWEGGEQYF
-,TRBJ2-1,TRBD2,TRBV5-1,TGCGCCAGCAGCTTCGGCCTAGCGGGAGGGTTAGGTGAGCAGTTCTTC,CASSFGLAGGLGEQFF
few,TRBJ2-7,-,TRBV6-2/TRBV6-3,TGTGCCAGCAGTTACGTTGGCTACGAGCAGTACTTC,CASSYVGYEQYF
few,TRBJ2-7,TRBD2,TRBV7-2,TGTGCCAGCAGCTTAACTGGCGGGAGTATCTACGAGCAGTACTTC,CASSLTGGSIYEQYF
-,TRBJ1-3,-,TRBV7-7,TGTGCCAGCAGCTTCGACCCCGGGGTATACACCATATATTTT,CASSFDPGVYTIYF
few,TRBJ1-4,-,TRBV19,TGTGCCAGTAACAAGCGGCATGAAAAACTGTTTTTT,CASNKRHEKLFF
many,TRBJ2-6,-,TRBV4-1,TGCGCCAGCAGCCAGGGTGGGGCCAACGTCCTGACTTTC,CASSQGGANVLTF
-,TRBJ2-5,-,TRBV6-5,TGTGCCAGCAGCGAGAGTTGGAGACCCCAGTACTTC,CASSESWRPQYF
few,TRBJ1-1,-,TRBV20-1,TGCAGTGCTAGAACAGGCACTGAAGCTTTCTTT,CSARTGTEAFF
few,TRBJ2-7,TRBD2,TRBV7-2,TGTGCCAGCAGCTTAGCGGCGCTAGCGGGTACCTACGAGCAGTACTTC,CASSLAALAGTYEQYF
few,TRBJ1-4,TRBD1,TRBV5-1,TGCGCCAGCAGTTCCGGGACAGTGAATGAAAAACTGTTTTTT,CASSSGTVNEKLFF
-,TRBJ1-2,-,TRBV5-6,TGTGCCAGCAGCTTGGCTCCCTATGGCTACACCTTC,CASSLAPYGYTF
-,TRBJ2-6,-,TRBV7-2,TGTGCCAGCAGCTTAGACCAGGGGGCCAACGTCCTGACTTTC,CASSLDQGANVLTF
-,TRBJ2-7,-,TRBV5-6,TGTGCCATCAGCACCGGGACCGCCTACGAGCAGTACTTC,CAISTGTAYEQYF
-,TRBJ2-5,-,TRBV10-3,TGTGCCATCAGTGCCGGACGCCCACTACCTGAGACCCAGTACTTC,CAISAGRPLPETQYF
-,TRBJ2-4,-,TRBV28,TGTGCCAGCTCTCCGGGGGTGGCCCGAGCCAAAAACATTCAGTACTTC,CASSPGVARAKNIQYF
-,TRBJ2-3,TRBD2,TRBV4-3,TGCGCCAGCAGCCAAGATCAGGGACTAGCGGGAGCCGATACGCAGTATTTT,CASSQDQGLAGADTQYF
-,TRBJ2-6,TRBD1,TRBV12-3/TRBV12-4,TGTGCCAGCAGTAAACAGGGGACTGGGGCCAACGTCCTGACTTTC,CASSKQGTGANVLTF
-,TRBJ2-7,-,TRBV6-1,TGTGCCACCAGGACTATCGGGACCTACGAGCAGTACTTC,CATRTIGTYEQYF
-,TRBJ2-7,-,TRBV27,TGTGCCAGCAGTAGCGCCACTAGCCTTGTTTCTTACGAGCAGTACTTC,CASSSATSLVSYEQYF
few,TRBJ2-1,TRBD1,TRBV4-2,TGTGCCAGCAGCCAAGAAAAATCACGAGCAGGGGGCTCCTACAATGAGCAGTTCTTC,CASSQEKSRAGGSYNEQFF
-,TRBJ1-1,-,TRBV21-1,TGTGCCAGGAGCCCTGGGCAGCTCTGCTCTGAAGCTTTCTTT,CARSPGQLCSEAFF
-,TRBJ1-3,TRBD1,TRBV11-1,TGTGCCAGCAGCTCGACAGGGTTCGGAAACACCATATATTTT,CASSSTGFGNTIYF
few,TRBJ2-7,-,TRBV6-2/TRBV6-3,TGTGCCAGCAGGACAGGCAACTACGAGCAGTACTTC,CASRTGNYEQYF
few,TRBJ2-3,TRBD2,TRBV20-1,TGCAGTGCCCCCCAACTAGCGGGAGCGACAGATACGCAGTATTTT,CSAPQLAGATDTQYF
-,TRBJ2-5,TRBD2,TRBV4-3,TGCGCCAGCAGCCAATATTTCGGGGGGAAAGGGACCCAGTACTTC,CASSQYFGGKGTQYF
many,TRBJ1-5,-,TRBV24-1,TGTGCCACCTCCGTCCAGGGATGGGATCAGCCCCAGCATTTT,CATSVQGWDQPQHF
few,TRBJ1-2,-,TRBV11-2,TGTGCCAGCAGCTTAAACCCAGGCGACTATGGCTACACCTTC,CASSLNPGDYGYTF
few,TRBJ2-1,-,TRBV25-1,TGTGCCAGCAGTGCCTCTAGGGGCCGCTACAATGAGCAGTTCTTC,CASSASRGRYNEQFF
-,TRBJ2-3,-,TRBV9,TGTGCCAGCAGCGTACAGGGGACCAGGCAGGATACGCAGTATTTT,CASSVQGTRQDTQYF
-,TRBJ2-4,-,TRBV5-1,TGCGCCAGCAGCGCCCTACAGGGTCGAGCCAAAAACATTCAGTACTTC,CASSALQGRAKNIQYF
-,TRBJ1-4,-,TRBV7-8,TGTGCGGGGGCGAGGAGCACTAATGAAAAACTGTTTTTT,CAGARSTNEKLFF
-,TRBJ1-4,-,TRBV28,TGTGCCAGCCCCGATCAAGGCGGAAAACTGTTTTTT,CASPDQGGKLFF
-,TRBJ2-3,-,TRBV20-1,TGCAGTGCTATGTTGAGGTTGCAAGATACGCAGTATTTT,CSAMLRLQDTQYF
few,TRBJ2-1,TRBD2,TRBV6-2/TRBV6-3,TGTGCCAGCAGTTTGACTAGCGGGAGGGACCGCTCCTACAATGAGCAGTTCTTC,CASSLTSGRDRSYNEQFF
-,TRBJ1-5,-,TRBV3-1,TGTGCCAGCAGCCAGCAAGGACGAGCGCTGCCCCAGCATTTT,CASSQQGRALPQHF
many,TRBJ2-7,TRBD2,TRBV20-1,TGCAGTGCTAGAAAGCCTAGCGGGACAACCTACTACGAGCAGTACTTC,CSARKPSGTTYYEQYF
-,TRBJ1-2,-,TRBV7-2,TGTGCCAGCAGCCCAGGACGGGGCTACACCTTC,CASSPGRGYTF
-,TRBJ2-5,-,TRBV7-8,TGTGCCAGCAGCCAGGGCGGGGTTGAGACCCAGTACTTC,CASSQGGVETQYF
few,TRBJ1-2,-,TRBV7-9,TGTGCCAGCAGCCTATGGAGCGGCGGAAACTCAATATTCTATGGCTACACCTTC,CASSLWSGGNSIFYGYTF
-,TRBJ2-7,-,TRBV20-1,TGCAGTGCCTTACACCCCCCGGACTACGAGCAGTACTTC,CSALHPPDYEQYF
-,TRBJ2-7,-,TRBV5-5,TGTGCCAGCAGCCCACTCTTGGGAAGGGAGCAGTACTTC,CASSPLLGREQYF
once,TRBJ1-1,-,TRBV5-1,TGCGCCAGCAGCTCACAGGGTGGGAACACTGAAGCTTTCTTT,CASSSQGGNTEAFF
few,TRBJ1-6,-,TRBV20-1,TGCAGTGCTAGAGTTCGTGCCCTACATAATTCACCCCTCCACTTT,CSARVRALHNSPLHF
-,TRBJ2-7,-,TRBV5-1,TGCGCCAGCAGCTTGGCGGAGATGGGAACCTACGAGCAGTACTTC,CASSLAEMGTYEQYF